A single sample is the source of the 14 T cell receptor beta chains below, sequenced in a study of T-cell reconstitution after alpha-beta-depleted transplantation in children. Unique molecular identifiers were incorporated during preparation of the TCRbeta library. TCRdb independently ran MiXCR on the PCR reads; one entry per CDR3 protein. The sample lists some 200,000 distinct CDR3 sequences, under 8.5% seen once, with about a third in the top ten. Material: PBMCs, mostly from graft donor cells, obtained 360 days after TCRalphabeta/CD19-depleted stem cell transplant. Source of these receptors: a male patient aged 2-15 years who had a stem cell transplant for acute myeloid leukemia, so the T cells may come from the graft donor.

The chain recombines TRBV7-9 with TRBJ1-6, with D perhaps matching TRBD1 (5 bases). The CDR3 contains 16 residues. Germline V gene lookup returns CDR1 SEHNR and CDR2 FQNEAQ (reference sequence). The V end lost 5 bases, the J end lost 0 bases, and 11 bases lay between the germline ends. CDR3 protein: CASSQGFSSYNSPLHF. In nucleotides, the CDR3 is TGTGCCAGCAGCCAGGGCTTCAGCTCCTATAATTCACCCCTCCACTTT.

A single count supports this clonotype. Just one base apart from a much larger clone, this may be a read error. The rearrangement uses TRBV6-5 and TRBJ1-6; 10 nucleotides line up with TRBD1. CDR1 and CDR2 (germline): MNHEY, SVGAGI. The CDR3 runs 16 residues. CDR3 nucleotide sequence: TGTGCCAGCCGTTACGCCTCCGGGACAGGGGATTCACCCCTCCACTTT. Protein product: CASRYASGTGDSPLHF.

This clonotype was detected ten times or more. The gene calls are TRBV12-3 or TRBV12-4 and TRBJ1-1; no firm D call. V was shortened by 4 bases and J by 2 bases, with 8 bases between the two germline ends. The CDR3 loop spans 13 amino acids. CDR3 region: CASSSLANTEAFF. The CDR3 bases are TGTGCCAGCAGTTCCCTCGCCAACACTGAAGCTTTCTTT.

This clonotype has at least ten counts. The chain recombines TRBV27 with TRBJ2-2; no firm D call. The CDR3 contains 13 residues. Between the trimmed V and J ends, which lost 4 bases and 6 bases, there was a span of 9 bases. Germline CDR1 reads MNHEY; CDR2 reads SMNVEV (reference sequence). The CDR3 loop is CASSSSVAGELFF. DNA of the CDR3: TGTGCCAGCAGTTCCTCCGTGGCCGGGGAGCTGTTTTTT.

Ten or more counts support this clonotype. V and J are TRBV29-1 and TRBJ2-7; 10 bases align to TRBD2. V lost 7 bases, J lost 3 bases, and 6 bases stayed unmatched. The CDR3 length is 13 residues. Germline values: CDR1 SQVTM, CDR2 ANQGSEA. CDR3 in DNA: TGCAGCGCTGGGACTAGCGAAGGCTACGAGCAGTACTTC. Translated: CSAGTSEGYEQYF.

This clonotype was observed many times. The V gene is TRBV12-3 or TRBV12-4, the J gene TRBJ2-1; D gene unclear. This CDR3 is built from 15 residues. Trimming shortened V by 8 bases and J by 0 bases, and 14 bases separated the two germline ends. For the CDR3, the DNA is TGTGCCAGCCGCGGCCTACGGGTCTCCTACAATGAGCAGTTCTTC. Amino acid sequence: CASRGLRVSYNEQFF.

This clonotype was recorded at least ten times. The chain combines TRBV12-3 or TRBV12-4 with TRBJ2-2; no clear D. Trimming shortened V by 1 base and J by 3 bases, and 9 bases separated the two germline ends. The CDR3 covers 15 residues. As DNA, the CDR3 is TGTGCCAGCAGTTTAGTTAGCAGTCACACCGGGGAGCTGTTTTTT. Translating it yields CASSLVSSHTGELFF.

The chain has TRBV28 and TRBJ2-7, with D hard to call. V dropped 1 base and J dropped 5 bases, with 9 bases sitting between them. There are 13 residues in the CDR3. Germline V gene sequence: CDR1 MDHEN, CDR2 SYDVKM. In DNA form, the CDR3 reads TGTGCCAGCAGTTTATTAGGGCCCCACGAGCAGTACTTC. This encodes CASSLLGPHEQYF.

The sample holds many counts of this clonotype. This sequence joins TRBV6-5 and TRBJ2-3, with TRBD2 matching 8 bases. The germline CDR1 and CDR2 sequences are MNHEY and SVGAGI. Trimming at V came to 5 bases and at J to 6 bases, leaving 10 bases not matched to a gene. This CDR3 has 15 amino acids. CDR3 DNA sequence: TGTGCCAGCAGTCGTTCGGGAGGGTCTAGTGATACGCAGTATTTT. Translation gives CASSRSGGSSDTQYF.

J is TRBJ1-2 and V is TRBV7-3; D unresolved. CDR1 SGHTA and CDR2 FQGTGA come from the germline V gene. The CDR3 extends over 15 amino acids. The V gene lost 0 bases and the J gene lost 4 bases, with 12 bases spanning the gap. Here the CDR3 reads CASSLTPDRVYGYTF. The DNA for the CDR3 is TGTGCCAGCAGCTTAACCCCGGACCGAGTCTATGGCTACACCTTC.

This clonotype was recorded at least ten times. The J gene is TRBJ2-5, the V gene TRBV29-1; tentatively, D is TRBD2 (6 bases). There are 12 residues in the CDR3. Trimming removed 4 bases from V and 1 base from J, with 7 bases in between. Germline V gene data show CDR1 as SQVTM and CDR2 as ANQGSEA. The CDR3 reads CSVVGGQETQYF. In DNA, the CDR3 is TGCAGCGTTGTGGGGGGCCAAGAGACCCAGTACTTC.

This clonotype was seen once. CDR3 coding DNA: TGTGCCAGCACTCCCGGACTGGGCCAAGAGACCCAGTACTTC. This sequence encodes CASTPGLGQETQYF. The J gene is TRBJ2-5, the V gene TRBV12-3 or TRBV12-4; TRBD2 is a possible D gene (5 bases). The CDR3 runs 14 residues. V gave up 7 bases and J gave up 1 base, with 13 bases separating them.

This clonotype was found many times. For the CDR3, the DNA is TGTGCCAGCAGTCTCCTCGGGACGCGAGGCTACACCTTC. It translates to CASSLLGTRGYTF. The chain uses TRBV25-1 and TRBJ1-2; a possible D gene is TRBD1 (5 bases). This CDR3 spans 13 amino acids. Trimming cost V 5 bases and J 8 bases, with 15 bases left between them. Germline CDR1 and CDR2: MGHDK and SYGVNS.

This clonotype occurred many times. The V call is TRBV5-1, the J call TRBJ1-1; D is uncertain. The V and J ends lost 4 bases and 1 base respectively, with 2 bases between them. The CDR3 has 11 residues. CDR1 is SGHRS and CDR2 is YFSETQ in the germline V gene. The CDR3 bases are TGCGCCAGCAGCCAGAACACTGAAGCTTTCTTT. Translated, it gives CASSQNTEAFF.